One sample yielded the 5 T cell receptor beta chains listed below, sequenced in a study of OX40 agonist ivuxolimab in advanced cancers. Profiled with immunoSEQ multiplex PCR; TCRdb holds only in-frame clones, not every one. The repertoire consists of about 50,000 clones, with over 70% occurring once and the leading ten covering 3% to 5%. The material sequenced was CD4+ or CD8+ T cells sorted from blood, taken in a trial of the OX40 agonist ivuxolimab. The receptors were sampled from an adult with an advanced solid tumor such as melanoma, head and neck, liver or kidney cancer.

This chain joins TRBV7-2 and TRBJ2-3; possible D gene TRBD2, 6 bases. The CDR3 consists of 14 residues. Germline V gene lookup returns CDR1 SGHTA and CDR2 FQGNSA. V was trimmed by 2 bases and J by 8 bases, leaving 14 bases between them. The CDR3 protein is CASSLPASGGTQYF. For the CDR3, the DNA is TGTGCCAGCAGCTTACCGGCGTCCGGGGGTACGCAGTATTTT. Using reference TRBV7-2 and TRBJ2-3 for the parts outside the CDR3, the full variable domain is GAGVSQSPSNKVTEKGKDVELRCDPISGHTALYWYRQSLGQGLEFLIYFQGNSAPDKSGLPSDRFSAERTGGSVSTLTIQRTQQEDSAVYLCASSLPASGGTQYFGPGTRLTVL.

The chain couples TRBV7-9 to TRBJ1-1; D may be TRBD1 (5 bases). Deletions cut 3 bases from V and 3 bases from J, with 14 bases between. Per germline, CDR1 SEHNR and CDR2 FQNEAQ (reference sequence). The CDR3 has 15 residues. CDR3 region: CASSLGGAGDTEAFF. The DNA of the CDR3 is TGTGCCAGCAGCTTGGGAGGGGCTGGAGACACTGAAGCTTTCTTT.

The V gene is TRBV15, the J gene TRBJ1-1, with 7 nucleotides matching TRBD1. Trimming removed 4 bases from V and 4 bases from J; junction bases left unmatched: 0. CDR3 length: 12 amino acids. The V gene's germline CDR1 is LNHNV and CDR2 YYDKDF (reference sequence). The chain's CDR3 is CATSTGGTEAFF. CDR3 DNA sequence: TGTGCCACCAGCACAGGGGGCACTGAAGCTTTCTTT.

The genes are TRBV7-6 and TRBJ2-5; the D gene is possibly TRBD2 (5 bases). Trimming left V 3 bases short and J 2 bases short, with 10 bases between. CDR1 and CDR2 (germline): SGHVS, FNYEAQ. This CDR3 has 14 residues. For the CDR3, the DNA is TGTGCCAGCAGCTTGGGGAGAAGGCAAGAGACCCAGTACTTC. This gives the protein CASSLGRRQETQYF.

The J gene is TRBJ1-5, the V gene TRBV7-2; possible D gene TRBD1, 6 bases. This CDR3 contains 14 residues. Germline loops: CDR1 SGHTA, CDR2 FQGNSA. Trimming stripped 0 bases from V and 6 bases from J, with 9 bases between. CDR3 region: CASSLAGGGQPQHF. Here the CDR3 DNA reads TGTGCCAGCAGCTTAGCGGGGGGCGGTCAGCCCCAGCATTTT.